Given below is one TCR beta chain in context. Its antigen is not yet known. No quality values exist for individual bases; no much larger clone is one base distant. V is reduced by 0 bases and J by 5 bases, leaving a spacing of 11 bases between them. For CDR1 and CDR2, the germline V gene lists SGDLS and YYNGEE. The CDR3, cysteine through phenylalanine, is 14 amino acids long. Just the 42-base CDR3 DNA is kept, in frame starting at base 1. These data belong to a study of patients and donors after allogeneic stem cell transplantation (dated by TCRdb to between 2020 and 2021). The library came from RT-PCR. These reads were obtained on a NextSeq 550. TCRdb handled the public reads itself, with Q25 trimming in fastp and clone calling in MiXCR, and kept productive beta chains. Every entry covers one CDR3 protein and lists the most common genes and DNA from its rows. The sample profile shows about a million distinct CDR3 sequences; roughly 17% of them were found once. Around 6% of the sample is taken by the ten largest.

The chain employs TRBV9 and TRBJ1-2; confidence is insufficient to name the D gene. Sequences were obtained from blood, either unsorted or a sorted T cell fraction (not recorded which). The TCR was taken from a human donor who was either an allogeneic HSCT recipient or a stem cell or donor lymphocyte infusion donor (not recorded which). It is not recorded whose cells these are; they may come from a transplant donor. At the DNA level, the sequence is TGTGCCAGCAGCGTAGTAACAGCCGATTATGGCTACACCTTC. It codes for CASSVVTADYGYTF.